The rows below give T cell receptor beta chains drawn from one sample of a study of STAT5B mutations in CD4+ large granular lymphocyte leukemia. Data came from immunoSEQ multiplex PCR; TCRdb stores just in-frame clones and leaves some out. The sample holds about 34,000 clones, around 88% seen once. Input material: CD4+ T cells from blood buffy coats. The receptors here all came from a human donor in good health. Both conserved end residues are part of each CDR3.

v_gene: TRBV7-2
j_gene: TRBJ2-7
CDR3aa: CASSLRASTTYEQYF

v_gene: TRBV7-2
j_gene: TRBJ2-5
CDR3aa: CASSSRETQYF

v_gene: TRBV4-3
j_gene: TRBJ1-3
CDR3aa: CASSLRGGNTIYF

v_gene: TRBV7-7
j_gene: TRBJ2-5
CDR3aa: CASSLDRGETQYF

v_gene: TRBV5-1
j_gene: TRBJ2-3
CDR3aa: CASSLTGGGTDTQYF

v_gene: TRBV11-3
j_gene: TRBJ2-1
CDR3aa: CASSLSSGSVGEQFF

v_gene: TRBV4-1
j_gene: TRBJ2-7
CDR3aa: CASSQGTSGSTYEQYF

v_gene: TRBV7-2
j_gene: TRBJ2-5
CDR3aa: CASSLLLAAQETQYF

v_gene: TRBV6-5
j_gene: TRBJ2-7
CDR3aa: CASSYSEEVSYEQSF

v_gene: TRBV11-3
j_gene: TRBJ2-5
CDR3aa: CASSLLRGGDQETQYF

v_gene: TRBV7-4
j_gene: TRBJ1-5
CDR3aa: CASSLVGLQYEPQHF

v_gene: TRBV13
j_gene: TRBJ1-1
CDR3aa: CASRRRQLNTEAFF

v_gene: TRBV2
j_gene: TRBJ2-1
CDR3aa: CASSVHEQFF

v_gene: TRBV5-8
j_gene: TRBJ1-2
CDR3aa: CASMTARAALNNYGYTF

v_gene: TRBV7-8
j_gene: TRBJ2-5
CDR3aa: CASSNGGWEETQYF

v_gene: TRBV7-8
j_gene: TRBJ1-2
CDR3aa: CASSLGSFPADYGYTF

v_gene: TRBV6-5
j_gene: TRBJ2-3
CDR3aa: CASSMGRMGPDTQYF

v_gene: TRBV7-8
j_gene: TRBJ2-5
CDR3aa: CASSPSRYRPRETQYF

v_gene: TRBV9
j_gene: TRBJ2-1
CDR3aa: CASTAGLAGVNEQFF

v_gene: TRBV10-3
j_gene: TRBJ1-5
CDR3aa: CAISDQMSNQPQHF

v_gene: TRBV5-1
j_gene: TRBJ1-2
CDR3aa: CASSLFGSGVGYTF

v_gene: TRBV9
j_gene: TRBJ2-3
CDR3aa: CASSVGVGHSTDTQYF

v_gene: TRBV5-6
j_gene: TRBJ1-2
CDR3aa: CASSLAYGYTF

v_gene: TRBV10-3
j_gene: TRBJ2-1
CDR3aa: CAISPQPGLAGGYNEQFF

v_gene: TRBV2
j_gene: TRBJ2-7
CDR3aa: CASSTQGPMDEQYF

v_gene: TRBV7-2
j_gene: TRBJ1-5
CDR3aa: CASSSAGVNQPQHF

v_gene: TRBV11-2
j_gene: TRBJ2-2
CDR3aa: CASSSTNTGELFF

v_gene: TRBV9
j_gene: TRBJ2-3
CDR3aa: CASSVEAGRTDTQYF

v_gene: TRBV6-1
j_gene: TRBJ2-1
CDR3aa: CASSEMRYEQFF

v_gene: TRBV7-2
j_gene: TRBJ1-1
CDR3aa: CASSSGQREAFF

v_gene: TRBV7-6
j_gene: TRBJ1-2
CDR3aa: CASSQRYSQGHDDGYTF

v_gene: TRBV6-5
j_gene: TRBJ2-7
CDR3aa: CASSYSGTGAREQYF

v_gene: TRBV9
j_gene: TRBJ1-1
CDR3aa: CASSVLYYATEAFF

v_gene: TRBV15
j_gene: TRBJ1-1
CDR3aa: CATSRDIGGEAFF

v_gene: TRBV27
j_gene: TRBJ1-1
CDR3aa: CASPKSSRRDNTEAFF

v_gene: TRBV7-9
j_gene: TRBJ2-1
CDR3aa: CASSLALAGWGNEQFF

v_gene: TRBV27
j_gene: TRBJ2-4
CDR3aa: CASSPARNIQYF

v_gene: TRBV2
j_gene: TRBJ2-2
CDR3aa: CASRFLARTGELFF

v_gene: TRBV6-5
j_gene: TRBJ1-1
CDR3aa: CASSYSHQITEAFF

v_gene: TRBV11-3
j_gene: TRBJ2-5
CDR3aa: CASSLGQFQETQYF

v_gene: TRBV6-8
j_gene: TRBJ1-5
CDR3aa: CASTLESNQPQHF

v_gene: TRBV7-2
j_gene: TRBJ2-1
CDR3aa: CASSLAGANRYDEQFF

v_gene: TRBV29-1
j_gene: TRBJ2-6
CDR3aa: CSAYPEGRGANVLTF

v_gene: TRBV14
j_gene: TRBJ1-2
CDR3aa: CASARDTGKNYGYTF

v_gene: TRBV1
j_gene: TRBJ1-1
CDR3aa: CTSSPGAPTEAFF

v_gene: TRBV6-6
j_gene: TRBJ1-1
CDR3aa: CASSYSRQGTEAFF

v_gene: TRBV11-2
j_gene: TRBJ1-3
CDR3aa: CASSLESSETSGNTIYF

v_gene: TRBV29-1
j_gene: TRBJ2-4
CDR3aa: CSHRDLNIQYF

v_gene: TRBV20-1
j_gene: TRBJ2-5
CDR3aa: CSADPSETQYF

v_gene: TRBV4-3
j_gene: TRBJ2-2
CDR3aa: CASSQEVVFVGRPTGELFF

v_gene: TRBV2
j_gene: TRBJ1-1
CDR3aa: CASSDGQGLGAFF

v_gene: TRBV7-9
j_gene: TRBJ2-7
CDR3aa: CASSPRRDAPSLYEQYF

v_gene: TRBV19
j_gene: TRBJ2-1
CDR3aa: CASSSWTSGGEQFF

v_gene: TRBV10-3
j_gene: TRBJ2-7
CDR3aa: CAISESGTSGRSYEQYF